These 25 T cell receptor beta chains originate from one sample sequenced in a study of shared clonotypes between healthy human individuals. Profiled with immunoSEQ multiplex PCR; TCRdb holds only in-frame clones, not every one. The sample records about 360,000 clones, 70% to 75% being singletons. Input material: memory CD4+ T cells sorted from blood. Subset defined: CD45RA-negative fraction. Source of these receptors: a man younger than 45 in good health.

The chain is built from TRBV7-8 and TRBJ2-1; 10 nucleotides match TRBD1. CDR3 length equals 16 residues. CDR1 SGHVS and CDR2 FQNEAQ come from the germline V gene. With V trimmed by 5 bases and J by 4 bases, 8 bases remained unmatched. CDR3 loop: CASSEPGTGAYNEQFF. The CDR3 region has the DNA TGTGCCAGCAGCGAACCTGGGACAGGGGCTTACAATGAGCAGTTCTTC.

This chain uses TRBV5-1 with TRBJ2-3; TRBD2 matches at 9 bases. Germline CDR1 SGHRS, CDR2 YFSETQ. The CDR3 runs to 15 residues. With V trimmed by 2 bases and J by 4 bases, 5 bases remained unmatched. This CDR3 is CASSLLSGRSDTQYF. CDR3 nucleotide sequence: TGCGCCAGCAGCTTACTTAGCGGGAGATCAGATACGCAGTATTTT. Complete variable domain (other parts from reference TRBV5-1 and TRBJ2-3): KAGVTQTPRYLIKTRGQQVTLSCSPISGHRSVSWYQQTPGQGLQFLFEYFSETQRNKGNFPGRFSGRQFSNSRSEMNVSTLELGDSALYLCASSLLSGRSDTQYFGPGTRLTVL.

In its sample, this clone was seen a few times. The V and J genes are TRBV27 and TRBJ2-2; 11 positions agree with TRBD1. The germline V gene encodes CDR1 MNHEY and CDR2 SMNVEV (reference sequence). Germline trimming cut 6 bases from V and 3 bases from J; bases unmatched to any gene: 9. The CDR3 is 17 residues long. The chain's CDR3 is CASRRTGGKVYTGELFF. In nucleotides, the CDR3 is TGTGCCAGCAGAAGGACAGGGGGCAAGGTGTACACCGGGGAGCTGTTTTTT.

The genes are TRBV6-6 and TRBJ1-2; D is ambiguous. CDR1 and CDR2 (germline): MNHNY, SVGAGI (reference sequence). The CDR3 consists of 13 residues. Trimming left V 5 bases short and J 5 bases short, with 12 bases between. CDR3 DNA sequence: TGTGCCAGCAGTAGCCAGACAAATTATGGCTACACCTTC. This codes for CASSSQTNYGYTF.

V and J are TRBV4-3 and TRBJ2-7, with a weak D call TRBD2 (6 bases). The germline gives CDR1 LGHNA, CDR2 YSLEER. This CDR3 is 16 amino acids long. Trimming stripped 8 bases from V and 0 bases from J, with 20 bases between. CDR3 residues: CASAQPAGINSYEQYF. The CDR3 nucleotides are TGCGCCAGCGCCCAGCCAGCGGGTATCAACTCCTACGAGCAGTACTTC.

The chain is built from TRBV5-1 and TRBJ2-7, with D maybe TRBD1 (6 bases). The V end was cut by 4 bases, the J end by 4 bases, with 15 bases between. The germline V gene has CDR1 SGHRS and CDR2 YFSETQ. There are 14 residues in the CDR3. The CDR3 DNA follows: TGCGCCAGCAGCGGCACCGGGACACTGTACGAGCAGTACTTC. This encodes CASSGTGTLYEQYF.

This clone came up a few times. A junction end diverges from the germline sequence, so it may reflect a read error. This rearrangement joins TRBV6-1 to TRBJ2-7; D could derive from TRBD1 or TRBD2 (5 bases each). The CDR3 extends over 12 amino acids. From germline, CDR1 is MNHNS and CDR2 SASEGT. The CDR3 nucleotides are TGTGCCAGCATGGGGAACCGGGACGATACCCACTTC. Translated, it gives CASMGNRDDTHF.

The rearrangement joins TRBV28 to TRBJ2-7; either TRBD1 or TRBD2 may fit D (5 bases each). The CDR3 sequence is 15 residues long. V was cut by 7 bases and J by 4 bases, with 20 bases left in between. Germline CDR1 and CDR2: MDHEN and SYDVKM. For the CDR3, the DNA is TGTGCCAGCATCGCCACCGGGGCAACTAATTACGAGCAGTACTTC. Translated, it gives CASIATGATNYEQYF. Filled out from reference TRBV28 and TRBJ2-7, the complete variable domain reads DVKVTQSSRYLVKRTGEKVFLECVQDMDHENMFWYRQDPGLGLRLIYFSYDVKMKEKGDIPEGYSVSREKKERFSLILESASTNQTSMYLCASIATGATNYEQYFGPGTRLTVT.

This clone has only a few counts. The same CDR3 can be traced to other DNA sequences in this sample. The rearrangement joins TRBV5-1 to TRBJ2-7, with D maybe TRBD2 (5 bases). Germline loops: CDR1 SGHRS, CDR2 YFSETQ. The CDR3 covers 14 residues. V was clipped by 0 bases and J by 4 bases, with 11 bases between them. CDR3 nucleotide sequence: TGCGCCAGCAGCTTGGGGGCGCGGGCTTACGAGCAGTACTTC. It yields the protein CASSLGARAYEQYF.

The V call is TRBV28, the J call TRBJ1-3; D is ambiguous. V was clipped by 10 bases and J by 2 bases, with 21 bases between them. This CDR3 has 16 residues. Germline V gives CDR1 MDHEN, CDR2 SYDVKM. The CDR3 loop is CATSLTGAMAGNTIYF. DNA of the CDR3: TGTGCCACTTCCCTGACCGGAGCGATGGCTGGAAACACCATATATTTT.

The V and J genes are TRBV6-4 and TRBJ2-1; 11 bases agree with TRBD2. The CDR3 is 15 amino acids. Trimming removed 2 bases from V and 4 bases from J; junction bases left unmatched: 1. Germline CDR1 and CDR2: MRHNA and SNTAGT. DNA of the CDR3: TGTGCCAGCAGTGACGGACTAGCGGGTTACAATGAGCAGTTCTTC. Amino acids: CASSDGLAGYNEQFF.

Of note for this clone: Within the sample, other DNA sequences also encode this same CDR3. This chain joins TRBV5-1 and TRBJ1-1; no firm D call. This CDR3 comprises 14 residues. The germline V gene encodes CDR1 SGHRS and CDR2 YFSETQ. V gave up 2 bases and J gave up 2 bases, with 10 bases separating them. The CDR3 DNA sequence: TGCGCCAGCAGCTTTAAAGGCCAAAACACTGAAGCTTTCTTT. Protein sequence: CASSFKGQNTEAFF. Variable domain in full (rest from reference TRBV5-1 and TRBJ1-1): KAGVTQTPRYLIKTRGQQVTLSCSPISGHRSVSWYQQTPGQGLQFLFEYFSETQRNKGNFPGRFSGRQFSNSRSEMNVSTLELGDSALYLCASSFKGQNTEAFFGQGTRLTVV.

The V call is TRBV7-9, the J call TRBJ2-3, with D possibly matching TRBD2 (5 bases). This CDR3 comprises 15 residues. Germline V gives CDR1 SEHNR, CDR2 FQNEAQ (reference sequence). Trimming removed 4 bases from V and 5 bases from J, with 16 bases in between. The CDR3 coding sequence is TGTGCCAGCAGCTCAGGACTCCGCTGGCTAGATACGCAGTATTTT. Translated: CASSSGLRWLDTQYF.

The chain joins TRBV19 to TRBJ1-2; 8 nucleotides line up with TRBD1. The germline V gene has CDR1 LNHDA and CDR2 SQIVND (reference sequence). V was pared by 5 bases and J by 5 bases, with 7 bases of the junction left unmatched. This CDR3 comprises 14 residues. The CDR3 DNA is TGTGCCAGTAGTTTGCAGGGGGCGACTTATGGCTACACCTTC. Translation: CASSLQGATYGYTF.

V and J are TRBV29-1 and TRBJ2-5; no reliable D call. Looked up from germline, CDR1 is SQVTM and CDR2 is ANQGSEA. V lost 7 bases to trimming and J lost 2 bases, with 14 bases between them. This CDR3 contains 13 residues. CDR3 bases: TGCAGCGGCCGCCGGACGCCGCAAGAGACCCAGTACTTC. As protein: CSGRRTPQETQYF.

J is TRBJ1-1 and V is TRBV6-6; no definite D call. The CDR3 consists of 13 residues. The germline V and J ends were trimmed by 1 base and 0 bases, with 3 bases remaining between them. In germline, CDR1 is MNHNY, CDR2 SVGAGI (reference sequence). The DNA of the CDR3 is TGTGCCAGCAGTTACTATTTGAACACTGAAGCTTTCTTT. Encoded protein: CASSYYLNTEAFF.

CDR3 bases: TGTGCCAGCAGCTTTTTCACGGGGGTTGAGCAGTTCTTC. Its translation is CASSFFTGVEQFF. The V gene is TRBV11-2, the J gene TRBJ2-1; a weak D match, TRBD2 (6 bases). This CDR3 has 13 residues. Germline V gene lookup returns CDR1 SGHAT and CDR2 FQNNGV. V dropped 3 bases and J dropped 9 bases, with 12 bases sitting between them.

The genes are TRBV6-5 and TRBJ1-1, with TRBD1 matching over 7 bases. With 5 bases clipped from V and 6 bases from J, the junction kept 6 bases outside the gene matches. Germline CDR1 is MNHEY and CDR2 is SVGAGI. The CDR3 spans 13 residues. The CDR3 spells CASSQDDRAEAFF. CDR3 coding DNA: TGTGCCAGCAGTCAGGACGACAGGGCTGAAGCTTTCTTT.

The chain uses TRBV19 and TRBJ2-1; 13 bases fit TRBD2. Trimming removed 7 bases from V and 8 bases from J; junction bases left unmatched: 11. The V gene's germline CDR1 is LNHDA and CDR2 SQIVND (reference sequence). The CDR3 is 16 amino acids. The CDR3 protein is CASKRSGLAGVYEQFF. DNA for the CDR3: TGTGCCAGTAAGAGATCTGGACTAGCGGGGGTCTATGAGCAGTTCTTC.

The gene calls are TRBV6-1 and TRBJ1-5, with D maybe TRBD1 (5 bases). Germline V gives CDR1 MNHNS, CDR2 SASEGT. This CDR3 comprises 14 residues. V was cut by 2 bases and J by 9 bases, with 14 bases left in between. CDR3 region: CASSELGATWPQHF. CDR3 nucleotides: TGTGCCAGCAGTGAACTAGGGGCTACATGGCCCCAGCATTTT.

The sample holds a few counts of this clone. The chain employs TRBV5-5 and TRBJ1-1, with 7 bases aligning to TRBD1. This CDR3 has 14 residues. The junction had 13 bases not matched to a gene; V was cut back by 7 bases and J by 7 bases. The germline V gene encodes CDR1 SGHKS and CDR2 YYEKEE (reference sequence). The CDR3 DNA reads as TGTGCCAGCGGCTATCAGGGGGGCAGCCATGAAGCTTTCTTT. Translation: CASGYQGGSHEAFF.

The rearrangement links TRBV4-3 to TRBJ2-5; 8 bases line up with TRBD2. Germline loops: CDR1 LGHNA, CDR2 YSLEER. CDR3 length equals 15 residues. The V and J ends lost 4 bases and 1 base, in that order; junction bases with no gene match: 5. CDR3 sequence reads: CASSPGTRGQETQYF. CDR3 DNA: TGCGCCAGCAGCCCTGGGACTAGGGGCCAAGAGACCCAGTACTTC.

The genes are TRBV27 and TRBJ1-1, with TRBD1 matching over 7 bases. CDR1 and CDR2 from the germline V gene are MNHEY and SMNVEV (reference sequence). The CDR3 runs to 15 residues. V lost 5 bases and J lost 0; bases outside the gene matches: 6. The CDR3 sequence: CASSPRDSLNTEAFF. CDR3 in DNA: TGTGCCAGCAGTCCCAGGGACAGTTTGAACACTGAAGCTTTCTTT.

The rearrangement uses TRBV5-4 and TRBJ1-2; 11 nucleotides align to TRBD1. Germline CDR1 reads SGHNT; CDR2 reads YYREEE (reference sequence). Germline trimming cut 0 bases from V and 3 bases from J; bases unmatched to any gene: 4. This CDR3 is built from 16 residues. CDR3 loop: CASSLGGQGVYYGYTF. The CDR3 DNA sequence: TGTGCCAGCAGCTTGGGGGGACAGGGGGTTTACTATGGCTACACCTTC.

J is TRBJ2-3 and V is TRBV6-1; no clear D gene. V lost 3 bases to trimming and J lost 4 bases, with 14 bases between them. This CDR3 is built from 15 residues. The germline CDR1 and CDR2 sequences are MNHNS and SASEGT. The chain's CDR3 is CASSDPSFVSDTQYF. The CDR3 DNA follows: TGTGCCAGCAGTGACCCTAGTTTTGTCTCAGATACGCAGTATTTT.